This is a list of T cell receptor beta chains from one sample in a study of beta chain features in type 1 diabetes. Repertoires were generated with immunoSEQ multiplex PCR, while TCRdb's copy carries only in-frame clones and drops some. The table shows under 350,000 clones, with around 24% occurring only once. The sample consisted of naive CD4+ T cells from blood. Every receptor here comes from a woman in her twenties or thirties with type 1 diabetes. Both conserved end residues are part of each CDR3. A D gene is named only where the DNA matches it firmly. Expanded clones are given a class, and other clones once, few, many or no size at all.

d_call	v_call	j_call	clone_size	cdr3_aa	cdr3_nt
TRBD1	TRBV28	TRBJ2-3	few	CASSFRQGAGTDTQYF	TGTGCCAGCAGTTTTAGACAGGGGGCTGGCACAGATACGCAGTATTTT
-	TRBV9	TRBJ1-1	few	CASSVVSVNTEAFF	TGTGCCAGCAGCGTAGTCTCGGTGAACACTGAAGCTTTCTTT
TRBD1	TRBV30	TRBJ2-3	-	CAWGTARSTDTQYF	TGTGCCTGGGGGACAGCTCGGAGTACAGATACGCAGTATTTT
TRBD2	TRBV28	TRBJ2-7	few	CASSPSSSGRYEQYF	TGTGCCAGCAGTCCATCGAGTAGCGGGAGGTACGAGCAGTACTTC
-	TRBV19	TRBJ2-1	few	CASISIGNEQFF	TGTGCCAGTATCTCCATCGGCAATGAGCAGTTCTTC
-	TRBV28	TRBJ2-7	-	CASRIQGNEQYF	TGTGCCAGCAGGATTCAGGGGAACGAGCAGTACTTC
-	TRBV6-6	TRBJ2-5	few	CASSYPRGGGETQYF	TGTGCCAGCAGTTATCCCAGGGGCGGGGGAGAGACCCAGTACTTC
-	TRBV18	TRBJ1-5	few	CASSKEDNQPQHF	TGTGCCAGCAGCAAAGAGGACAATCAGCCCCAGCATTTT
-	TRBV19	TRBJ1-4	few	CASSIREDRLEKLFF	TGTGCCAGTAGTATTCGGGAGGATCGGCTTGAAAAACTGTTTTTT
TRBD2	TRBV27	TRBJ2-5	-	CASSQIVAGVETQYF	TGTGCCAGCAGCCAAATCGTAGCGGGAGTCGAGACCCAGTACTTC
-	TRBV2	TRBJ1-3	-	CASSGSGNTIYF	TGTGCCAGCAGCGGCTCTGGAAACACCATATATTTT
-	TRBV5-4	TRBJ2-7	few	CASSLVSSESYEQYF	TGTGCCAGCAGCTTGGTGTCTAGCGAGAGCTACGAGCAGTACTTC
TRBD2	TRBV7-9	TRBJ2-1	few	CASSLGASGRRFF	TGTGCCAGCAGCTTAGGGGCTAGCGGGAGAAGGTTCTTC
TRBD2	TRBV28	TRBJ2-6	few	CASRGGSSSGANVLTF	TGTGCCAGCAGGGGGGGGTCCAGCTCTGGGGCCAACGTCCTGACTTTC
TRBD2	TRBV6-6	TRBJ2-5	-	CASSESSGSGETQYF	TGTGCCAGCAGCGAATCTAGCGGGAGCGGCGAGACCCAGTACTTC
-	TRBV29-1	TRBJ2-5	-	CSVKQGFQETQYF	TGCAGCGTAAAACAGGGATTCCAAGAGACCCAGTACTTC
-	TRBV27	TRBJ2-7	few	CASSLEWESRLEQYF	TGTGCCAGCAGTTTAGAGTGGGAGTCCCGGCTCGAGCAGTACTTC
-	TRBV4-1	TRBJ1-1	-	CASSQPQGWTEAFF	TGCGCCAGCAGCCAGCCCCAGGGGTGGACTGAAGCTTTCTTT
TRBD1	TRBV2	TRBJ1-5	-	CASSEVFQGVRWSNQPQHF	TGTGCCAGCAGTGAAGTTTTTCAGGGGGTCCGGTGGAGCAATCAGCCCCAGCATTTT
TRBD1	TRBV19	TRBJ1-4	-	CATWTGTNEKLFF	TGTGCCACCTGGACAGGGACTAATGAAAAACTGTTTTTT
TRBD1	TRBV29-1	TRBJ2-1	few	CSVVARGSYNEQFF	TGCAGCGTTGTGGCCAGGGGGTCCTACAATGAGCAGTTCTTC
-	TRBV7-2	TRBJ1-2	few	CASSLSTPSVTF	TGTGCCAGCAGCCTAAGTACTCCGTCGGTAACCTTC
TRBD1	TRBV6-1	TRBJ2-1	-	CASSVTRDRWFF	TGTGCCAGCAGTGTGACCCGGGACAGGTGGTTCTTC
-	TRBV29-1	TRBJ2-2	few	CSARTALSAGELFF	TGCAGCGCCAGGACAGCCCTTTCAGCCGGGGAGCTGTTTTTT
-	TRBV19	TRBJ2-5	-	CASSSAQGTQETQYF	TGTGCCAGTAGTTCCGCACAGGGAACCCAAGAGACCCAGTACTTC
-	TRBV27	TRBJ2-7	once	CASSFNGYSYEQYF	TGTGCCAGCAGTTTTAACGGTTACTCCTACGAGCAGTACTTC
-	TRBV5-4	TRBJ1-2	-	CASSLIQALGGYTF	TGTGCCAGCAGCTTGATCCAGGCACTAGGTGGCTACACCTTC
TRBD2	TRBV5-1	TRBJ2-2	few	CASSLSSGGNTGELFF	TGCGCCAGCAGCTTGTCTAGCGGGGGGAACACCGGGGAGCTGTTTTTT
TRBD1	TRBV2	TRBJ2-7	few	CASSPGTGAYEQYF	TGTGCCAGCAGTCCCGGGACAGGGGCCTACGAGCAGTACTTC
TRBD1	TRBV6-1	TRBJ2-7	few	CASRAGTGVSYEQYF	TGTGCCAGCAGAGCCGGGACAGGGGTCTCCTACGAGCAGTACTTC
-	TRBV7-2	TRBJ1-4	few	CASRKTVISEKLFF	TGTGCCAGCCGAAAGACAGTGATTAGTGAAAAACTGTTTTTT
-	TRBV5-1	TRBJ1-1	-	CASSLTGNEAFF	TGCGCCAGCAGCCTAACAGGGAATGAAGCTTTCTTT
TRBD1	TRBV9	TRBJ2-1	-	CASSQTGAPYNEQFF	TGTGCCAGCAGCCAGACAGGGGCCCCCTACAATGAGCAGTTCTTC
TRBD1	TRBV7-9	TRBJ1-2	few	CASRDRRYGYTF	TGTGCCAGCAGGGACAGGCGTTACGGCTACACCTTC
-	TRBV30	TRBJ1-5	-	CAWSVADNQPQHF	TGTGCCTGGAGTGTTGCAGATAATCAGCCCCAGCATTTT
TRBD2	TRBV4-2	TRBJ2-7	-	CASTEAGGREQYF	TGTGCCAGCACCGAAGCGGGAGGAAGGGAGCAGTACTTC
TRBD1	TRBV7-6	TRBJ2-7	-	CASSPQGDPYEQYF	TGTGCCAGCAGCCCGCAGGGGGACCCCTACGAGCAGTACTTC
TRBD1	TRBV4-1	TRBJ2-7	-	CASSHGQGYEQYF	TGCGCCAGCAGCCACGGACAGGGCTACGAGCAGTACTTC
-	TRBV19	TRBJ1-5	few	CASSMASRNNQPQHF	TGTGCCAGTAGTATGGCTTCCAGGAACAATCAGCCCCAGCATTTT
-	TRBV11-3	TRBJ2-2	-	CASSPRLNTGELFF	TGTGCCAGCAGCCCGCGACTGAACACCGGGGAGCTGTTTTTT
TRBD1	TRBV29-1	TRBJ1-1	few	CSGTGTGEDTEAFF	TGCAGCGGTACCGGGACAGGGGAAGACACTGAAGCTTTCTTT
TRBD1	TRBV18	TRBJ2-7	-	CASSPSRDREYEQYF	TGTGCCAGCTCACCTAGCCGGGACAGGGAGTACGAGCAGTACTTC
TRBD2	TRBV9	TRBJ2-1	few	CASSVGLAGGNEQFF	TGTGCCAGCAGCGTAGGGTTAGCGGGAGGGAATGAGCAGTTCTTC
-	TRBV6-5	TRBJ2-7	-	CASQGSVSYEQYF	TGTGCCAGCCAGGGGAGCGTATCCTACGAGCAGTACTTC
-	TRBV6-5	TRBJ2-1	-	CASSYSGLWDEQFF	TGTGCCAGCAGTTACTCGGGACTCTGGGATGAGCAGTTCTTC
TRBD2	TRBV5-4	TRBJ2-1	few	CASSPGTSLSYNEQFF	TGTGCCAGCAGCCCCGGGACTAGTTTGTCCTACAATGAGCAGTTCTTC
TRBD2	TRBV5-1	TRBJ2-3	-	CASSYSGSPTDTQYF	TGCGCCAGCAGCTATAGCGGGAGCCCCACAGATACGCAGTATTTT
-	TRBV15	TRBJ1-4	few	CATSQQLASMKLFF	TGTGCCACCAGCCAACAGCTCGCGAGCATGAAACTGTTTTTT
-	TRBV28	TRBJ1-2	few	CASSFSDYGYTF	TGTGCCAGCAGTTTCTCAGACTATGGCTACACCTTC
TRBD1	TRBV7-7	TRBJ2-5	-	CASSRDRGGETQYF	TGTGCTAGCAGCCGGGACAGGGGAGGGGAGACCCAGTACTTC
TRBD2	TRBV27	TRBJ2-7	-	CASSLRTSGTYEQYF	TGTGCCAGCAGTTTGCGGACTAGCGGGACCTACGAGCAGTACTTC